Listed here are 22 T cell receptor beta chains from one sample, sequenced in a study of blood T cells in healthy people across ages. With a J-beta primer mix and a sample-barcoded 5' primer, a second PCR ran about 7 to 11 cycles. Using its own MiXCR run on the 5' RACE reads, TCRdb lists one record per CDR3 protein. Here the sample spans around 1,900,000 distinct CDR3 sequences, 39% being singletons. Sequenced input: blood. Source of these receptors: a human donor in good health.

The V gene is TRBV7-9, the J gene TRBJ2-6; 12 bases agree with TRBD2. This CDR3 comprises 19 residues. From germline, CDR1 is SEHNR and CDR2 FQNEAQ (reference sequence). After removal of 6 bases from V and 0 bases from J, the junction contained 9 bases not matched to a gene. The CDR3 spells CASSRILAGGPSGANVLTF. The CDR3 DNA sequence: TGTGCCAGCAGTCGTATACTAGCGGGGGGCCCCTCTGGGGCCAACGTCCTGACTTTC.

This chain connects TRBV7-2 to TRBJ1-4; the D is unclear. The CDR3 contains 12 residues. Trimming took off 6 bases at V and 9 bases at J, with 11 bases between the two ends. CDR1 and CDR2 (germline): SGHTA, FQGNSA. The chain's CDR3 is CASSPTTQKLFF. The DNA of the CDR3 is TGTGCCAGCAGTCCAACTACCCAAAAACTGTTTTTT.

This clonotype has a handful of counts. V gene TRBV4-2 combines with J gene TRBJ1-2; 10 positions agree with TRBD1. Trimming at V came to 0 bases and at J to 4 bases, leaving 2 bases not matched to a gene. CDR1 is LGHNA and CDR2 is YNFKEQ in the germline V gene. The CDR3 is made up of 15 amino acids. CDR3 amino acids: CASSQEWTGGYGYTF. Here the CDR3 DNA reads TGTGCCAGCAGCCAAGAATGGACAGGGGGCTATGGCTACACCTTC.

The V and J genes are TRBV20-1 and TRBJ2-5; D might be TRBD1 (6 bases). Germline assignment: CDR1 DFQATT and CDR2 SNEGSKA (reference sequence). CDR3 size: 15 residues. V was trimmed by 0 bases and J by 4 bases, leaving 15 bases between them. The CDR3 DNA reads as TGCAGTGCTAGAGATCCGTCCAGGGGCCCAGAGACCCAGTACTTC. Translation: CSARDPSRGPETQYF.

This clonotype has just one count. A read error may be the cause here, since a much bigger clone is one base away. The missing conserved phenylalanine or tryptophan at the end of this CDR3 makes a read error likely. The V gene is TRBV20-1, the J gene TRBJ2-7, with D perhaps TRBD1 (7 bases). V lost 1 base and J lost 4, with 14 bases in between. The CDR3 extends over 14 amino acids. The germline V gene has CDR1 DFQATT and CDR2 SNEGSKA (reference sequence). CDR3 DNA sequence: TGCAGTGCTAGAGGTTGGGCAGGGGGGTACGAGCAGTACTTA. It is translated as CSARGWAGGYEQYL.

The rearrangement joins TRBV4-1 to TRBJ1-2; 11 positions agree with TRBD1. Germline trimming cut 8 bases from V and 6 bases from J; bases unmatched to any gene: 14. The germline V gene encodes CDR1 MGHRA and CDR2 YSYEKL. CDR3 length: 16 amino acids. CDR3 DNA sequence: TGCGCCAGCGGCTCGCCTACCCGGACAGGGGGCAATGGCTACACCTTC. Translation: CASGSPTRTGGNGYTF.

There are a few counts of this clonotype. The chain carries TRBV20-1 and TRBJ2-1; 10 positions agree with TRBD1. Germline trimming cut 1 base from V and 8 bases from J; bases unmatched to any gene: 5. There are 14 residues in the CDR3. Germline V lookup: CDR1 DFQATT, CDR2 SNEGSKA (reference sequence). The CDR3: CSARGQGAGDEQFF. CDR3 DNA: TGCAGTGCTAGAGGACAGGGGGCAGGTGATGAGCAGTTCTTC.

The table lists this clonotype with a few counts. This chain connects TRBV7-3 to TRBJ2-6; no firm D call. Per the germline V gene, CDR1 is SGHTA and CDR2 is FQGTGA. Trimming took 5 bases from V and 0 from J, leaving 14 bases between them. This CDR3 spans 17 amino acids. CDR3 residues: CASSPAHKTSGANVLTF. Written as DNA, the CDR3 is TGTGCCAGCAGCCCGGCGCACAAGACCTCTGGGGCCAACGTCCTGACTTTC.

This sequence joins TRBV7-2 and TRBJ2-5; D not resolved. The CDR3 runs to 14 residues. Germline CDR1 and CDR2: SGHTA and FQGNSA. The ends were cut back, 5 bases at V and 6 bases at J, with 16 bases in the middle. The CDR3 sequence: CASSPEGGRKTQYF. CDR3 nucleotides: TGTGCCAGCAGCCCCGAAGGCGGTAGGAAGACCCAGTACTTC.

The gene calls are TRBV20-1 and TRBJ1-5; TRBD1 aligns across 11 bases. After removal of 2 bases from V and 7 bases from J, the junction contained 4 bases not matched to a gene. The CDR3 loop spans 14 amino acids. Germline lookup yields CDR1 DFQATT and CDR2 SNEGSKA (reference sequence). The CDR3 protein is CSARRDRGNQPQHF. The CDR3 DNA is TGCAGTGCTAGACGGGACAGGGGGAACCAGCCCCAGCATTTT.

This clonotype was counted only a few times. This rearrangement joins TRBV12-3 or TRBV12-4 to TRBJ2-5; the D gene is possibly TRBD1 (6 bases). The CDR3 contains 14 residues. Trimming cost V 9 bases and J 5 bases, with 19 bases left between them. The CDR3 nucleotides read TGTGCCAGTAGCGACAGGCGTCTTGATGAGACCCAGTACTTC. It codes for CASSDRRLDETQYF.

V gene TRBV6-5 combines with J gene TRBJ1-1; TRBD1 matches at 7 bases. Germline V gene data show CDR1 as MNHEY and CDR2 as SVGAGI. The CDR3 is 16 amino acids. V lost 5 bases, J lost 1 base, and 10 bases stayed unmatched. The CDR3 DNA reads TGTGCCAGCAGTCCTCACCCCGGGACAGAGAACACTGAAGCTTTCTTT. Translation: CASSPHPGTENTEAFF.

The V call is TRBV5-5, the J call TRBJ1-5; the D is unclear. The CDR3 covers 15 residues. Germline CDR1 reads SGHKS; CDR2 reads YYEKEE (reference sequence). V lost 4 bases to trimming and J lost 7 bases, with 18 bases between them. In nucleotides, the CDR3 is TGTGCCAGCAGCACCAGAGCGGAGGGTCTGCAGCCCCAGCATTTT. Its translation is CASSTRAEGLQPQHF.

For this clonotype: An end of the junction differs from the germline gene, which may be a read error. The J gene is TRBJ2-5, the V gene TRBV11-2; D is possibly TRBD1 (6 bases). Germline values: CDR1 SGHAT, CDR2 FQNNGV. The CDR3 is 18 residues long. The CDR3 protein is CASSLGPGQAVFQGTQYF. The DNA for the CDR3 is TGTGCCAGCAGCTTAGGGCCGGGACAAGCGGTCTTTCAAGGGACCCAGTACTTC.

The sample holds a few counts of this clonotype. The chain employs TRBV6-6 and TRBJ1-2; no reliable D call. V was clipped by 0 bases and J by 3 bases, with 11 bases between them. In germline, CDR1 is MNHNY, CDR2 SVGAGI (reference sequence). The CDR3 loop spans 15 amino acids. The chain's CDR3 is CASSYSEEDHYGYTF. The DNA for the CDR3 is TGTGCCAGCAGTTACTCGGAGGAGGACCACTATGGCTACACCTTC.

This clonotype was observed a handful of times. J is TRBJ2-3 and V is TRBV6-2 or TRBV6-3; TRBD1 is a possible D gene (6 bases). Germline lookup yields CDR1 MNHEY and CDR2 SVGEGT. Trimming cost V 6 bases and J 2 bases, with 15 bases left between them. CDR3 length: 15 residues. The CDR3 DNA is TGTGCCAGCAGCCCCGGACAGAGAACCACAGATACGCAGTATTTT. This translates into CASSPGQRTTDTQYF.

V is TRBV6-5 and J is TRBJ1-1; no firm D call. The germline CDR1 and CDR2 sequences are MNHEY and SVGAGI. The CDR3 spans 15 residues. V shed 6 bases and J shed 0 bases, with 14 bases lying between them. The CDR3 coding sequence is TGTGCCAGCAGATCCTTTTCCGATATGAACACTGAAGCTTTCTTT. It yields the protein CASRSFSDMNTEAFF.

The sample holds a few counts of this clonotype. This rearrangement joins TRBV7-2 to TRBJ2-5; D is unclear. The V gene lost 3 bases and the J gene lost 1 base, with 9 bases spanning the gap. Germline CDR1 and CDR2: SGHTA and FQGNSA. The CDR3 consists of 14 residues. In DNA form, the CDR3 reads TGTGCCAGCAGCTTGACACCCCTCCAAGAGACCCAGTACTTC. Protein product: CASSLTPLQETQYF.

The chain is built from TRBV20-1 and TRBJ1-2; 7 nucleotides line up with TRBD1. V lost 5 bases to trimming and J lost 4 bases; unmatched junction nucleotides: 16. CDR1 and CDR2 (germline): DFQATT, SNEGSKA (reference sequence). The CDR3 runs 16 residues. The CDR3 DNA reads TGCAGTGCTGAACCGAATACAGGGGCGGCGGGCTATGGCTACACCTTC. This codes for CSAEPNTGAAGYGYTF.

This chain connects TRBV30 to TRBJ2-4; 8 positions match TRBD2. J was trimmed by 6 bases and V by 0 bases; bases with no gene match: 4. The germline V gene has CDR1 GTSNPN and CDR2 SVGIG (reference sequence). CDR3 length: 14 amino acids. CDR3 bases: TGTGCCTGGAGTGTAGCGGGAGCGGGAAACATTCAGTACTTC. Translation gives CAWSVAGAGNIQYF. The entire variable domain, with the rest obtained from reference TRBV30 and TRBJ2-4, is as follows: SQTIHQWPATLVQPVGSPLSLECTVEGTSNPNLYWYRQAAGRGLQLLFYSVGIGQISSEVPQNLSASRPQDRQFILSSKKLLLSDSGFYLCAWSVAGAGNIQYFGAGTRLSVL.

This clonotype was found a few times. The chain uses TRBV12-3 or TRBV12-4 and TRBJ1-4; tentatively, D is TRBD1 (5 bases). CDR3 length: 17 residues. V gave up 5 bases and J gave up 2 bases, with 18 bases separating them. The CDR3 coding sequence is TGTGCCAGCAGTCTCGGGACTGGGACCCTCACTAATGAAAAACTGTTTTTT. Residues: CASSLGTGTLTNEKLFF.

The chain recombines TRBV7-9 with TRBJ1-2; 9 nucleotides align to TRBD1. Germline V gene sequence: CDR1 SEHNR, CDR2 FQNEAQ (reference sequence). V lost 5 bases, J lost 5 bases, and 12 bases stayed unmatched. The CDR3 consists of 16 residues. DNA of the CDR3: TGTGCCAGCAGCCGAGGAGGGGGACAGGGCCCTTATGGCTACACCTTC. It encodes CASSRGGGQGPYGYTF.